These 31 T cell receptor beta chains were all obtained from the same sample, sequenced in a study of blood T cells in healthy people across ages (dated by TCRdb to the mid-2010s). The library was prepared using 5' RACE. The data were produced on an Illumina HiSeq 2500. A second 7 to 11 cycle PCR used a sample-barcoded 5' primer and a J-beta primer mix. TCRdb cleaned the public reads at Q25 with fastp, built clones with MiXCR and kept in-frame beta chains. CDR3 protein sequences are deduplicated, and each keeps its most common genes and DNA. The sample has roughly 790,000 distinct CDR3 sequences on record, roughly 47% of them singletons. 20% of the sample lies in the top ten. Sequencing was carried out using blood. These receptors were taken from an older woman in good health.

The chain links TRBV20-1 to TRBJ1-6, with D possibly TRBD1 on 6 matching bases. Trimming took 1 base from V and 6 from J, leaving 7 bases between them. The CDR3 is made up of 13 amino acids. Per germline, CDR1 DFQATT and CDR2 SNEGSKA (reference sequence). As DNA, the CDR3 is TGCAGTGCTAGAGTACAGGGTAATTCACCCCTCCACTTT. It encodes CSARVQGNSPLHF.

This rearrangement joins TRBV18 to TRBJ1-2; possible D gene TRBD1, 5 bases. V was trimmed by 6 bases and J by 3 bases, leaving 11 bases between them. Looked up from germline, CDR1 is KGHSH and CDR2 is LQKENI. The CDR3 runs 13 residues. CDR3 loop: CASSGGEDYGYTF. The CDR3, as DNA: TGTGCCAGCTCGGGGGGAGAGGACTATGGCTACACCTTC. Supplemented by reference TRBV18 and TRBJ1-2, the full variable domain reads NAGVMQNPRHLVRRRGQEARLRCSPMKGHSHVYWYRQLPEEGLKFMVYLQKENIIDESGMPKERFSAEFPKEGPSILRIQQVVRGDSAAYFCASSGGEDYGYTFGSGTRLTVV.

This clonotype was seen a few times. This chain uses TRBV7-3 with TRBJ2-3; D is unresolved. V was pared by 1 base and J by 2 bases, with 10 bases between. Germline loops: CDR1 SGHTA, CDR2 FQGTGA. The CDR3 contains 15 residues. CDR3 in amino acids: CASSLIVGPTDTQYF. In DNA, the CDR3 is TGTGCCAGCAGCTTAATAGTGGGTCCCACAGATACGCAGTATTTT.

The chain couples TRBV15 to TRBJ2-3; D might be TRBD2 (6 bases). Germline loops: CDR1 LNHNV, CDR2 YYDKDF (reference sequence). V was pared by 8 bases and J by 2 bases, with 14 bases between. The CDR3 length is 14 residues. The CDR3 coding sequence is TGTGCCACCGCCCTAACTAGCTACACAGATACGCAGTATTTT. It codes for CATALTSYTDTQYF.

The V call is TRBV12-3 or TRBV12-4, the J call TRBJ2-3, with 7 bases identical to TRBD2. This CDR3 comprises 15 residues. Trimming took 2 bases from V and 4 from J; bases not matched to a gene: 6. CDR3 in amino acids: CASSLMAGEPDTQYF. DNA for the CDR3: TGTGCCAGCAGTTTAATGGCGGGAGAACCAGATACGCAGTATTTT.

This chain connects TRBV2 to TRBJ1-2, with 9 positions matching TRBD1. After removal of 2 bases from V and 7 bases from J, the junction contained 5 bases not matched to a gene. This CDR3 is built from 14 residues. The V gene's germline CDR1 is SNHLY and CDR2 FYNNEI. The CDR3, as DNA: TGTGCCAGCAGTGAACAAGACAGGGGGTCTGGCTACACCTTC. This codes for CASSEQDRGSGYTF.

This clonotype was seen a handful of times. This rearrangement joins TRBV6-2 or TRBV6-3 to TRBJ2-2, with 13 bases fitting TRBD2. The CDR3 contains 17 residues. Per the germline V gene, CDR1 is MNHEY and CDR2 is SVGEGT. V dropped 6 bases and J dropped 5; count of bases not matched to a gene: 9. CDR3 loop: CASSSRTSGRGTGELFF. The DNA of the CDR3 is TGTGCCAGCAGCTCGAGGACTAGCGGGAGAGGAACCGGGGAGCTGTTTTTT.

This chain connects TRBV6-2 or TRBV6-3 to TRBJ1-2; a possible D gene is TRBD1 (6 bases). In germline, CDR1 is MNHEY, CDR2 SVGEGT. V lost 2 bases, J lost 7 bases, and 14 bases lay in between. The CDR3 loop spans 14 amino acids. The CDR3 DNA follows: TGTGCCAGCAGTTACAGGGGGGACATTGTTGGCTACACCTTC. Encoded protein: CASSYRGDIVGYTF.

CDR3 protein: CASSLRHTNYGYTF. As DNA, the CDR3 is TGTGCCAGCAGCCTACGACACACTAACTATGGCTACACCTTC. V and J are TRBV7-2 and TRBJ1-2, with D unclear. In germline, CDR1 is SGHTA, CDR2 FQGNSA. Trimming pared 5 bases from V and 0 bases from J, leaving 10 bases between. CDR3 size: 14 residues.

This clonotype was observed many times. The genes are TRBV12-3 or TRBV12-4 and TRBJ2-3, with 9 bases lining up with TRBD1. The CDR3 has 16 residues. The J segment lost 4 bases and the V segment lost 4 bases, leaving 9 bases of the junction unmatched. The CDR3 spells CASSSRQGERSDTQYF. DNA of the CDR3: TGTGCCAGCAGTTCTCGACAGGGGGAGAGATCAGATACGCAGTATTTT.

This clonotype was seen more than once but under ten times. This chain joins TRBV4-2 and TRBJ1-2; TRBD1 agrees at 8 bases. The V and J ends lost 0 bases and 8 bases, in that order; junction bases with no gene match: 5. Per germline, CDR1 LGHNA and CDR2 YNFKEQ. This CDR3 is built from 14 residues. The CDR3 DNA reads as TGTGCCAGCAGCCAAGAACGGGACAGGAGAGGCTACACCTTC. This encodes CASSQERDRRGYTF.

This clonotype was observed a single time. The chain is built from TRBV12-3 or TRBV12-4 and TRBJ2-3, with TRBD2 as a possible D gene (7 bases). V was cut by 5 bases and J by 5 bases, with 11 bases left in between. The CDR3 is 13 residues long. CDR3 coding DNA: TGTGCCAGCAGTATAAGGGGGGGAGATACGCAGTATTTT. Translation: CASSIRGGDTQYF.

This rearrangement joins TRBV20-1 to TRBJ2-3; either TRBD1 or TRBD2 may supply D (6 bases each). The CDR3 is 15 amino acids. The V end was cut by 6 bases, the J end by 1 base, with 17 bases between. Germline V lookup: CDR1 DFQATT, CDR2 SNEGSKA (reference sequence). CDR3 loop: CSATGGGIGTDTQYF. In nucleotides, the CDR3 is TGCAGTGCCACCGGAGGGGGGATTGGCACAGATACGCAGTATTTT.

The chain employs TRBV5-1 and TRBJ1-2; TRBD1 might be the D (5 bases). CDR3 length: 15 residues. V gave up 4 bases and J gave up 8 bases, with 21 bases separating them. Looked up from germline, CDR1 is SGHRS and CDR2 is YFSETQ. Written as DNA, the CDR3 is TGCGCCAGCAGCCCGGGGGAAGGAAATATCGGGGGCTACACCTTC. As protein: CASSPGEGNIGGYTF.

The CDR3 region is CASSLAGTGGVEQFF. CDR3 DNA: TGTGCCAGCAGCTTAGCAGGGACAGGGGGCGTTGAGCAGTTCTTC. The chain employs TRBV5-6 and TRBJ2-1, with 12 bases fitting TRBD1. The CDR3 consists of 15 residues. Trimming took 2 bases from V and 9 from J; bases not matched to a gene: 6. In germline, CDR1 is SGHDT, CDR2 YYEEEE.

Points on this clonotype: A single base separates this from a much larger clone, so it may be a read error. The chain carries TRBV29-1 and TRBJ2-3, with D uncertain. V lost 5 bases and J 2 bases, leaving 14 bases between the germline ends. The CDR3 covers 14 residues. Germline V CDR1 and CDR2: SQVTM, ANQGSEA. The CDR3 coding sequence is TGCAGCGTTCGAGCCGGGTACGACACAGATACGCAGTATTTT. Translated: CSVRAGYDTDTQYF.

To note about this clonotype: This clone may be a read error of a much larger clone one base away. The chain employs TRBV29-1 and TRBJ2-5; either TRBD1 or TRBD2 may fit D (5 bases each). In germline, CDR1 is SQVTM, CDR2 ANQGSEA. The CDR3 extends over 12 amino acids. V was pared by 7 bases and J by 9 bases, with 18 bases between. The CDR3: CSGIPGRIAQYF. The CDR3, as DNA: TGCAGCGGTATTCCGGGACGGATTGCCCAGTACTTC.

The V gene is TRBV7-9, the J gene TRBJ1-1, with 9 positions matching TRBD1. The germline V gene encodes CDR1 SEHNR and CDR2 FQNEAQ (reference sequence). CDR3 length: 14 amino acids. V lost 5 bases and J lost 5; bases outside the gene matches: 6. The CDR3 region is CASSAGQGGTEAFF. CDR3 coding DNA: TGTGCCAGCAGCGCGGGACAGGGAGGAACTGAAGCTTTCTTT.

This clonotype showed up just a few times. The rearrangement uses TRBV5-4 and TRBJ2-1; 9 bases fit TRBD2. Germline CDR1 is SGHNT and CDR2 is YYREEE (reference sequence). V trimming: 2 bases; J trimming: 0 bases; junction bases outside the gene matches: 9. The length of the CDR3 is 18 residues. The CDR3 DNA reads as TGTGCCAGCAGCTTACTCAAAGCGGGGGGCAGCTCCTACAATGAGCAGTTCTTC. It specifies CASSLLKAGGSSYNEQFF.

V usage is TRBV25-1 and J usage is TRBJ2-7, with D perhaps TRBD2 (5 bases). The germline CDR1 and CDR2 sequences are MGHDK and SYGVNS. This CDR3 is built from 12 residues. Deletions cut 7 bases from V and 4 bases from J, with 11 bases between. This CDR3 is CASNQGRYEQYF. DNA for the CDR3: TGTGCCAGCAATCAAGGGAGATACGAGCAGTACTTC.

The genes are TRBV4-2 and TRBJ2-3, with 12 bases fitting TRBD2. V lost 5 bases to trimming and J lost 2 bases; unmatched junction nucleotides: 14. Germline V gives CDR1 LGHNA, CDR2 YNFKEQ. The CDR3 is 19 amino acids. The CDR3 sequence is CASSSRLAGAYHTTDTQYF. The CDR3 bases are TGTGCCAGCAGCTCAAGACTAGCGGGAGCATACCACACCACAGATACGCAGTATTTT.

This clonotype was counted at least ten times. The rearrangement joins TRBV27 to TRBJ2-1; the D gene could be TRBD1 or TRBD2 (5 bases each). The CDR3 has 17 residues. With 6 bases removed from V and 12 bases from J, the gap between germline ends came to 30 bases. Germline V lookup: CDR1 MNHEY, CDR2 SMNVEV (reference sequence). CDR3 bases: TGTGCCAGCAGAAGCCCCATACGGGACGGGTATTGGGAAGGGCAGTTCTTC. Translated: CASRSPIRDGYWEGQFF.

The chain joins TRBV29-1 to TRBJ2-3; D unresolved. Trimming took 3 bases from V and 1 from J, leaving 11 bases between them. This CDR3 comprises 14 residues. CDR1 and CDR2 (germline): SQVTM, ANQGSEA. CDR3 DNA: TGCAGCGTTGAGAGGAGTACGGGCACAGATACGCAGTATTTT. Its translation: CSVERSTGTDTQYF.

This clonotype was counted at least ten times. V is TRBV7-2 and J is TRBJ2-1; D is unclear. This CDR3 region has 15 residues. The germline gives CDR1 SGHTA, CDR2 FQGNSA. V was clipped by 0 bases and J by 4 bases, with 10 bases between them. CDR3 in amino acids: CASSLAYRSYNEQFF. In nucleotides, the CDR3 is TGTGCCAGCAGCTTAGCCTATCGCAGTTACAATGAGCAGTTCTTC.

The table lists this clonotype with a few counts. V is TRBV29-1 and J is TRBJ2-7; tentative D call: TRBD2 (5 bases). This CDR3 is built from 11 residues. The V and J ends lost 4 bases and 6 bases respectively, with 10 bases between them. Germline loops: CDR1 SQVTM, CDR2 ANQGSEA. The CDR3 coding sequence is TGCAGCGTTGTTCACCGGGGCGAGCAGTACTTC. It translates to CSVVHRGEQYF.

In its sample, this clonotype was seen a few times. The chain is built from TRBV7-2 and TRBJ1-2, with a possible D match to TRBD1 (6 bases). Trimming took 5 bases from V and 4 from J, leaving 14 bases between them. The CDR3 has 14 residues. From germline, CDR1 is SGHTA and CDR2 FQGNSA. CDR3 nucleotides: TGTGCCAGCAGCAGCGGACAGCGAAGCTATGGCTACACCTTC. Its protein product is CASSSGQRSYGYTF. Together with reference TRBV7-2 and TRBJ1-2, the CDR3 gives the full variable domain: GAGVSQSPSNKVTEKGKDVELRCDPISGHTALYWYRQSLGQGLEFLIYFQGNSAPDKSGLPSDRFSAERTGGSVSTLTIQRTQQEDSAVYLCASSSGQRSYGYTFGSGTRLTVV.

The chain is built from TRBV6-1 and TRBJ2-7; 9 bases are a match to TRBD1. The J call could be wrong; TRBJ2-5 is a better fit for the DNA end. Germline-derived CDR1 and CDR2 are MNHNS and SASEGT. There are 16 residues in the CDR3. The CDR3 sequence is CASSAHAGTGKETQYF. The CDR3 DNA sequence: TGTGCCAGCAGTGCGCATGCCGGGACAGGGAAGGAGACCCAGTACTTC.

The rearrangement joins TRBV29-1 to TRBJ1-5; no firm D call. The V gene's germline CDR1 is SQVTM and CDR2 ANQGSEA. V was cut by 5 bases and J by 3 bases, with 14 bases left in between. The length of the CDR3 is 14 residues. The CDR3 region has the DNA TGCAGCGTTCAGTTCGGAGGGCACAATCAGCCCCAGCATTTT. It is translated as CSVQFGGHNQPQHF.

This clonotype occurred a few times. At one of its ends the junction is not consistent with the germline gene, which may arise from a read error. J is TRBJ1-1 and V is TRBV6-2 or TRBV6-3; D gene unclear. Germline V CDR1 and CDR2: MNHEY, SVGEGT. There are 15 residues in the CDR3. The CDR3 here is CANSYDSDWDTEAFF. The DNA for the CDR3 is TGTGCCAACAGTTACGACTCGGACTGGGACACTGAAGCTTTCTTT.

This clonotype was seen only a few times. The CDR3 spells CSADRDRGLSGANVLTF. CDR3 coding DNA: TGCAGTGCTGACCGGGACAGAGGATTATCTGGGGCCAACGTCCTGACTTTC. V and J are TRBV20-1 and TRBJ2-6, with 7 bases matching TRBD1. The CDR3 runs to 17 residues. CDR1 DFQATT and CDR2 SNEGSKA come from the germline V gene (reference sequence). V lost 5 bases to trimming and J lost 1 base; unmatched junction nucleotides: 11.

The V and J genes are TRBV19 and TRBJ1-5, with TRBD1 identical over 8 bases. This CDR3 is built from 15 residues. CDR1 is LNHDA and CDR2 is SQIVND in the germline V gene (reference sequence). V lost 7 bases, J lost 9 bases, and 14 bases stayed unmatched. CDR3 sequence: CASTSLGGTGRPQHF. CDR3 bases: TGTGCCAGTACTTCCCTGGGGGGGACAGGACGGCCCCAGCATTTT.